These T cell receptor beta chains were read from a single sample in a study of cytomegalovirus exposure and HLA in healthy donors. The data were produced by immunoSEQ multiplex PCR, yet TCRdb's version contains in-frame clones alone and is incomplete. The table lists some 76,000 clones. The sequencing sample was made of PBMCs. All receptors come from a man aged 35-49 years in good health and CMV-seronegative. Each CDR3 is given with its conserved first and last residue. A D gene is named only where the DNA matches it firmly.

J,D,V,DNA,CDR3
TRBJ1-2,NA,TRBV6-6,TGTGCCAGCAGTTACCCGTGGCACCTTACAAACTATGGCTACACCTTC,CASSYPWHLTNYGYTF
TRBJ2-7,TRBD1,TRBV2,TGTGCCAGCAGTCCGAGACAGGGCAGCGAGCAGTACTTC,CASSPRQGSEQYF
TRBJ2-5,NA,TRBV5-1,TGCGCCAGCAGCCGCAGGGCAGAGACCCAGTACTTC,CASSRRAETQYF
TRBJ2-1,NA,TRBV11-2,TGTGCCAGCAGCTTCGGGGGTTATGAGCAGTTCTTC,CASSFGGYEQFF
TRBJ2-7,TRBD2,TRBV28,TGTGCCAGCAGTTTATCGACTAGCGGGCTCTACGAGCAGTACTTC,CASSLSTSGLYEQYF
TRBJ1-2,TRBD1,TRBV29-1,TGCAGCGTCAGAAAAGGTGGAGGGGACAGTAACTATGGCTACACCTTC,CSVRKGGGDSNYGYTF
TRBJ2-7,NA,TRBV19,TGTGCCAGTAGTACAGGTCCGTTCTCCTACGAGCAGTACTTC,CASSTGPFSYEQYF
TRBJ2-7,TRBD1,TRBV6-5,TGTGCCACTCGACAGGGTACCTACGAGCAGTACTTC,CATRQGTYEQYF
TRBJ2-7,NA,TRBV5-1,TGCGCCAGCAGCTTGGCGGCAGGGGCTACCTACGAGCAGTACTTC,CASSLAAGATYEQYF
TRBJ1-2,NA,TRBV29-1,TGCAGCGTTGCCGACTGGGGGGATCCCTATGGCTACACCTTC,CSVADWGDPYGYTF
TRBJ2-2,TRBD1,TRBV4-3,TGCGCCAGCAGTACGACAGGGGGCATCGGGGAGCTGTTTTTT,CASSTTGGIGELFF
TRBJ2-2,TRBD1,TRBV4-1,TGCGCCAGCAGCCAAGATCCCCGGGACAGGAGCAACACCGGGGAGCTGTTTTTT,CASSQDPRDRSNTGELFF
TRBJ2-7,TRBD1,TRBV5-4,TGTGCCAGCAGCTCGGGACAGCCGGTAGGGGAGCAGTACTTC,CASSSGQPVGEQYF
TRBJ2-7,TRBD2,TRBV6-5,TGTGCCACCCGGGGTCTAGCGGACTACGAGCAGTACTTC,CATRGLADYEQYF
TRBJ2-1,NA,TRBV7-2,TGTGCCAGCAGCTTACGACGTCGGTCCTCAACTAGAAGTGAGCAGTTCTTC,CASSLRRRSSTRSEQFF
TRBJ2-3,TRBD2,TRBV7-9,TGTGCCAGCAGCTTAGACCTAGCGGGGGGCACAGATACGCAGTATTTT,CASSLDLAGGTDTQYF
TRBJ2-3,TRBD2,TRBV12-5,TGTGCTAGTGGCCGGGACTACAAAAAGGACACAGATACGCAGTATTTT,CASGRDYKKDTDTQYF
TRBJ2-7,NA,TRBV5-4,TGTGCCAGCAGCCGGAGTAGCGGCAGCTCCTACGAGCAGTACTTC,CASSRSSGSSYEQYF
TRBJ2-7,NA,TRBV9,TGTGCCAGCAGCGTAGGACCCGGAACCAGGGCCTACGAGCAGTACTTC,CASSVGPGTRAYEQYF
TRBJ2-7,TRBD2,TRBV10-3,TGTGCCATCAGTCAACTAGCGGTTAACTCCTACGAGCAGTACTTC,CAISQLAVNSYEQYF
TRBJ1-2,TRBD1,TRBV2,TGTGCCAGCAGTGAAGTAGACAGGGGGCGGTTGATGGACTATGGCTACACCTTC,CASSEVDRGRLMDYGYTF
TRBJ2-7,NA,TRBV11-2,TGTGCCAGCAGTCCAACCGGGACTCGCTCCTACGAGCAGTACTTC,CASSPTGTRSYEQYF
TRBJ2-1,TRBD2,TRBV6-6,TGTGCCAGCAGTGGGACTAGCGGGGGGACCTACAATGAGCAGTTCTTC,CASSGTSGGTYNEQFF
TRBJ2-1,TRBD1,TRBV19,TGTGCCAGTAGTAAGGGACAGGGGTTCGGGGAAGAGCAGTTCTTC,CASSKGQGFGEEQFF
TRBJ2-1,TRBD2,TRBV9,TGTGCCTGCAGGACTAGCGGGAGTAATGAGCAGTTCTTC,CACRTSGSNEQFF
TRBJ2-2,NA,TRBV7-2,TGTGCCAGCAGCCTTAAGAACACCGGGGAGCTGTTTTTT,CASSLKNTGELFF
TRBJ2-1,NA,TRBV10-1,TGCGCCAGCAGTGGGGTCACAGGGCTTTCCTACAATGAGCAGTTCTTC,CASSGVTGLSYNEQFF
TRBJ2-2,NA,TRBV7-2,TGTGCCAGCAGTTTCCGCGGATCCGGGGAGCTGTTTTTT,CASSFRGSGELFF